A selection of T cell receptor beta chains follows, all from one sample in a study of response to subunit inactivated influenza vaccine. In TCRdb, the RT-PCR reads were re-called with MiXCR into one record per CDR3 protein. The data contain 630,000 or so distinct CDR3 sequences, 15% to 18% of them singletons. Sequencing used PBMCs from blood, obtained roughly 13 days after vaccination. Every receptor here comes from a man in his fifties who received an inactivated influenza vaccine. Each CDR3 is given with its conserved first and last residue. The D gene is left open where the match is weak. Not all rows give a size; the values are once, few, many and, for expanded clones, a class.

CDR3 protein	CDR3 DNA	D gene	clone size	V gene	J gene
CASSQAGVTYNEQFF	TGCGCCAGCAGCCAAGCGGGGGTGACTTACAATGAGCAGTTCTTC	.	few	TRBV4-3	TRBJ2-1
CASSPPDRARETQYF	TGTGCCAGCAGTCCTCCGGACAGGGCCCGAGAGACCCAGTACTTC	TRBD1	few	TRBV28	TRBJ2-5
CASSYLGSAATYEQYF	TGTGCCAGCAGTTACTTAGGCAGCGCCGCAACCTACGAGCAGTACTTC	.	few	TRBV6-5	TRBJ2-7
CASSQAREAFF	TGTGCCAGCAGCCAAGCTCGGGAAGCTTTCTTT	.	few	TRBV3-1	TRBJ1-1
CATSRDAGGWDTEAFF	TGTGCCACCAGCAGAGATGCAGGGGGGTGGGACACTGAAGCTTTCTTT	TRBD1	many	TRBV15	TRBJ1-1
CASSPRAASGNTIYF	TGTGCCAGCAGCCCGCGGGCCGCCTCTGGAAACACCATATATTTT	.	few	TRBV3-1	TRBJ1-3
CSASTGQTYEQYF	TGCAGCGCTTCAACTGGCCAGACCTACGAGCAGTACTTC	.	few	TRBV29-1	TRBJ2-7
CASSSNPGLAIQETQYF	TGTGCCAGCAGCTCAAATCCGGGACTAGCGATCCAAGAGACCCAGTACTTC	TRBD2	few	TRBV6-2/TRBV6-3	TRBJ2-5
CASSQWDWLAGDRETQYF	TGCGCCAGCAGCCAATGGGATTGGCTAGCGGGGGACCGAGAGACCCAGTACTTC	TRBD2	few	TRBV4-3	TRBJ2-5
CASSPAGATQETQYF	TGCGCCAGCAGCCCCGCGGGGGCTACCCAAGAGACCCAGTACTTC	.	few	TRBV5-1	TRBJ2-5
CSVRLVGETQYF	TGCAGCGTCCGACTAGTAGGAGAGACCCAGTACTTC	.	many	TRBV29-1	TRBJ2-5
CSATPGSSGNTIYF	TGCAGTGCCACGCCCGGATCCTCTGGAAACACCATATATTTT	.	.	TRBV20-1	TRBJ1-3
CASSSGTMRGYTF	TGTGCCAGCAGCTCGGGGACTATGCGTGGCTACACCTTC	.	.	TRBV7-9	TRBJ1-2
CASSLVPTGQPQHF	TGTGCCAGCAGCTTAGTTCCGACAGGTCAGCCCCAGCATTTT	.	few	TRBV7-2	TRBJ1-5